This T cell receptor (beta chain) came from a study of blood T cells in healthy people across ages. A J-beta primer mix and a sample-barcoded 5' primer were used in a second PCR of roughly 7 to 12 cycles. TCRdb redid the calling of the 5' RACE reads with MiXCR, one entry per CDR3 protein. This table has 800,000 to 950,000 distinct CDR3 sequences, 25% to 35% appearing once. This CDR3 is 18 amino acids long. CDR1 and CDR2 (germline): LGHNA, YNFKEQ. With V trimmed by 0 bases and J by 4 bases, 12 bases remained unmatched. The same sample was also studied in work on T cells of mothers and their children. According to that study: About 6 children and their three healthy Caucasian mothers were the donors. Reads obtained per mother exceeded 9 million TCR beta CDR3 reads, with roughly 3.1 million obtained per child.

This sequence originates from a woman in her 40s in good health. The rearrangement links TRBV4-2 to TRBJ2-3, with 8 bases lining up with TRBD1. Sequenced material: blood. The CDR3 protein is CASSQDFSTGVFSDTQYF. DNA for the CDR3: TGTGCCAGCAGCCAAGATTTCTCGACAGGGGTTTTCTCAGATACGCAGTATTTT.